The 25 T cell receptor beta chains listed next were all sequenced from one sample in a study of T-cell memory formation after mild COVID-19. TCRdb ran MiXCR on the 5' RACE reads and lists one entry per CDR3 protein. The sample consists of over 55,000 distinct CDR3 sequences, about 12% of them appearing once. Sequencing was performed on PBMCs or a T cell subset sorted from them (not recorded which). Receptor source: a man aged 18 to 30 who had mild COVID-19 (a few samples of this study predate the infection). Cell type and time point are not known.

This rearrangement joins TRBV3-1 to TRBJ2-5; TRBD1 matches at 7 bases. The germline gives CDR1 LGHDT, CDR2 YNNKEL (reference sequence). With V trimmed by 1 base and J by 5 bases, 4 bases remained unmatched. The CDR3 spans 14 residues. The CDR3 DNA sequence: TGTGCCAGCAGCCAAGCGGCCAGGGGGGAGACCCAGTACTTC. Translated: CASSQAARGETQYF.

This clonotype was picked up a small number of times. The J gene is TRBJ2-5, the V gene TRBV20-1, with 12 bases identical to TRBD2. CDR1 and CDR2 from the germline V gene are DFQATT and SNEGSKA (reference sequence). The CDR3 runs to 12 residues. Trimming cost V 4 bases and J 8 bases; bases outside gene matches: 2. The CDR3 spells CSAILAGGTQYF. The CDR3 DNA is TGCAGTGCTATACTAGCGGGGGGTACCCAGTACTTC.

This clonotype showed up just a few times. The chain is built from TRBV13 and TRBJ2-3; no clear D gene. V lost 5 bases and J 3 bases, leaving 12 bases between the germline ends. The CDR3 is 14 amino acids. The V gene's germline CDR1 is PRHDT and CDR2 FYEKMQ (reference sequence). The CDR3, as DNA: TGTGCCAGCAGCATTAGACGGCCTACAGATACGCAGTATTTT. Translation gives CASSIRRPTDTQYF.

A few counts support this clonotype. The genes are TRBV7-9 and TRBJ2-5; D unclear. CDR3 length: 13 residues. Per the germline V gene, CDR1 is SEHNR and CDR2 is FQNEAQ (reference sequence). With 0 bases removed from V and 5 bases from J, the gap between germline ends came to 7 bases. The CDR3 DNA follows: TGTGCCAGCAGCTTAGCTGCGGCGGAGACCCAGTACTTC. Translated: CASSLAAAETQYF.

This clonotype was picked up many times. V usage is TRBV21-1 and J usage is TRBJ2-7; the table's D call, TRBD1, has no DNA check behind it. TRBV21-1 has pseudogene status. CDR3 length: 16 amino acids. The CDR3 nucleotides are TGTGCCAGCAGCATTGGGACAGGGAAGAGGTACTACGAGCAGTACTTC. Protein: CASSIGTGKRYYEQYF.

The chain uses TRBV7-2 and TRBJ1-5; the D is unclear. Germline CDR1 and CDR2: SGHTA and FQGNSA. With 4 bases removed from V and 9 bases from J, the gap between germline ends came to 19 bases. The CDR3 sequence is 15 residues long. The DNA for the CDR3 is TGTGCCAGCAGCTCCCTCCAATTGGCGGCCCGGCCCCAGCATTTT. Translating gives CASSSLQLAARPQHF.

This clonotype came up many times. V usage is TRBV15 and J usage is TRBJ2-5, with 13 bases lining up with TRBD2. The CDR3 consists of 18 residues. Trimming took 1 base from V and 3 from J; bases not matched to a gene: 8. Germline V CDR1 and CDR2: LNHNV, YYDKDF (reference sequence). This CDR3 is CATSRGLLAGGPEETQYF. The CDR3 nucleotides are TGTGCCACCAGCAGAGGCTTACTAGCGGGGGGGCCAGAAGAGACCCAGTACTTC.

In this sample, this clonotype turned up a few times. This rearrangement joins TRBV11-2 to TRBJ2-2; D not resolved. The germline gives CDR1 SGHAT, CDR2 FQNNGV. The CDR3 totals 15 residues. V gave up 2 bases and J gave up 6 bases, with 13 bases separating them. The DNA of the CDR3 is TGTGCCAGCAGCTTATGGGTCACTACGGCCGGGGAGCTGTTTTTT. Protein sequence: CASSLWVTTAGELFF.

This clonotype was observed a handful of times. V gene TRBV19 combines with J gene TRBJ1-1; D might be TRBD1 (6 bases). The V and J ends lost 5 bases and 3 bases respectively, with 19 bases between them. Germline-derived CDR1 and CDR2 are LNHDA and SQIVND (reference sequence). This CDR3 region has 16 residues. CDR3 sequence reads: CASSGRQVPEDTEAFF. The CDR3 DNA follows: TGTGCCAGTAGTGGACGACAGGTACCGGAGGACACTGAAGCTTTCTTT.

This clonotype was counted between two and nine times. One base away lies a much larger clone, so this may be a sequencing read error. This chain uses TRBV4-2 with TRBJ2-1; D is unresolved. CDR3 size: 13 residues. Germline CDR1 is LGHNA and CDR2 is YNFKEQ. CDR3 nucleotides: TGTGCCAGCAGACTCGATACATACACTGAGCAGTTCTTC. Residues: CASRLDTYTEQFF.

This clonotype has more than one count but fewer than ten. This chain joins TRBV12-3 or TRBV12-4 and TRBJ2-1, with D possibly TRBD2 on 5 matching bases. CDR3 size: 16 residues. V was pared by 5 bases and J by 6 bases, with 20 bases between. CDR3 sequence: CASSPRTELAGNEQFF. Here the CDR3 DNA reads TGTGCCAGCAGTCCCCGGACGGAGTTGGCGGGCAATGAGCAGTTCTTC.

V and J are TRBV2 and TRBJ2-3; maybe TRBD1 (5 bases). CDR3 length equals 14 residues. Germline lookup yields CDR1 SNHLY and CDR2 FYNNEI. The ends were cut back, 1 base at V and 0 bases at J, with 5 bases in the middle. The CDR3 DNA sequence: TGTGCCAGCAGTGAAGGGACAAGCACAGATACGCAGTATTTT. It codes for CASSEGTSTDTQYF. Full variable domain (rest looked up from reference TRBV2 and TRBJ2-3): EPEVTQTPSHQVTQMGQEVILRCVPISNHLYFYWYRQILGQKVEFLVSFYNNEISEKSEIFDDQFSVERPDGSNFTLKIRSTKLEDSAMYFCASSEGTSTDTQYFGPGTRLTVL.

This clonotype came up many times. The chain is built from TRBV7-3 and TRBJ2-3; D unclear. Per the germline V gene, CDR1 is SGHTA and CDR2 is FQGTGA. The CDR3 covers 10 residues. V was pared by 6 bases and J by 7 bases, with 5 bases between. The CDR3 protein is CASSPYTQYF. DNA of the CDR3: TGTGCCAGCAGTCCATATACGCAGTATTTT.

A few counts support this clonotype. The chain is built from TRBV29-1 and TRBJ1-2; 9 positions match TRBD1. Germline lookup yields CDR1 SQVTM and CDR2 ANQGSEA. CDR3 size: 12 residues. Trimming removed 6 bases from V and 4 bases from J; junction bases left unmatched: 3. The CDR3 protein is CSVAGQGYGYTF. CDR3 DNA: TGCAGCGTGGCGGGACAGGGCTATGGCTACACCTTC.

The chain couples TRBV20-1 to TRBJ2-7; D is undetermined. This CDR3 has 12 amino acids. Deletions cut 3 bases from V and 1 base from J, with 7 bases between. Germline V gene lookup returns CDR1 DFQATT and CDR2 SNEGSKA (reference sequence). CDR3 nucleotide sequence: TGCAGTGCTAGGTTTCAATCCTACGAGCAGTACTTC. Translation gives CSARFQSYEQYF.

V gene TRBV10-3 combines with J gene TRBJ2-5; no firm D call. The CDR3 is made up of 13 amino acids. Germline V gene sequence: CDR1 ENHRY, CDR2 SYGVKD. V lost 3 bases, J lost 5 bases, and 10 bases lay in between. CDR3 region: CAISDTPGETQYF. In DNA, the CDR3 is TGTGCCATCAGTGACACCCCCGGGGAGACCCAGTACTTC.

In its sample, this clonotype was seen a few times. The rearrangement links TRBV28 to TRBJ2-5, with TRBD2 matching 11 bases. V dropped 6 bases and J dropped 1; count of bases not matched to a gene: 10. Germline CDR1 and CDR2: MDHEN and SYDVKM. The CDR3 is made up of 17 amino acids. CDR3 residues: CASRSKAGTSGQETQYF. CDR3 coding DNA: TGTGCCAGCAGATCCAAAGCCGGGACTAGCGGCCAAGAGACCCAGTACTTC.

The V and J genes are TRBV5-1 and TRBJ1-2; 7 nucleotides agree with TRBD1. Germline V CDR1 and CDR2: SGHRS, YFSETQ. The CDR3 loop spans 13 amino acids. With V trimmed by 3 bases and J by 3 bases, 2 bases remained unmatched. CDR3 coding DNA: TGCGCCAGCAGCTCGCAGGGGGACTATGGCTACACCTTC. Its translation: CASSSQGDYGYTF. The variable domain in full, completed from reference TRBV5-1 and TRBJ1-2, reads KAGVTQTPRYLIKTRGQQVTLSCSPISGHRSVSWYQQTPGQGLQFLFEYFSETQRNKGNFPGRFSGRQFSNSRSEMNVSTLELGDSALYLCASSSQGDYGYTFGSGTRLTVV.

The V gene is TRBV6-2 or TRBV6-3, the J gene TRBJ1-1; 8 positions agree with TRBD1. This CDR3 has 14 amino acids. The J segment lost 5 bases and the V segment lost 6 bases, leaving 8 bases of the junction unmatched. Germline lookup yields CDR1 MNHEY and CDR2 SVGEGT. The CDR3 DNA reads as TGTGCCAGCAGCCGTGGACAGGGAGGGACTGAAGCTTTCTTT. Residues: CASSRGQGGTEAFF.

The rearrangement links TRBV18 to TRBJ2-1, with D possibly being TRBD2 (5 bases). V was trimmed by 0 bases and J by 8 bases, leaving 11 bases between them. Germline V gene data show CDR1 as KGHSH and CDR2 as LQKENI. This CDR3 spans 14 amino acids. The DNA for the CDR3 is TGTGCCAGCTCACCACCGTTCATGCGGGATGAGCAGTTCTTC. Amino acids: CASSPPFMRDEQFF.

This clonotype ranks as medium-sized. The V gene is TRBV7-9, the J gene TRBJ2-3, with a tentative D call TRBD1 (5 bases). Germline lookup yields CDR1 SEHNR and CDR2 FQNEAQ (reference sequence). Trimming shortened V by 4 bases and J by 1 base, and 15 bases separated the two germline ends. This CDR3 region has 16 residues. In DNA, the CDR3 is TGTGCCAGCAGCTCCGATGGCAGGGAAGGCACAGATACGCAGTATTTT. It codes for CASSSDGREGTDTQYF.

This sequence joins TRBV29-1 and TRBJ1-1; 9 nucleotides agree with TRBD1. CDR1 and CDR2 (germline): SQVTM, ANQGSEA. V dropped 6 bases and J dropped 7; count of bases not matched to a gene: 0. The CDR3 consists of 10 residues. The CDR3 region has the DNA TGCAGCGTGGGACAGGGTGAAGCTTTCTTT. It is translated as CSVGQGEAFF.

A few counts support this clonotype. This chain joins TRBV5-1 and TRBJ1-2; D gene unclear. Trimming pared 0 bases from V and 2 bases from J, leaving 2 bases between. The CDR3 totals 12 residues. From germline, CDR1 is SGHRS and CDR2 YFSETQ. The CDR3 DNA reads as TGCGCCAGCAGCTTGGACAACTATGGCTACACCTTC. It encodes CASSLDNYGYTF.

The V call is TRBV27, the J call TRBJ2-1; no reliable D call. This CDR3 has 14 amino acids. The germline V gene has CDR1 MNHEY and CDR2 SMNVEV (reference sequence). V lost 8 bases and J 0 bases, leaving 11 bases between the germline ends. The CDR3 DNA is TGTGCCAGCCGCAGAGACAACTCCTACAATGAGCAGTTCTTC. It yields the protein CASRRDNSYNEQFF.

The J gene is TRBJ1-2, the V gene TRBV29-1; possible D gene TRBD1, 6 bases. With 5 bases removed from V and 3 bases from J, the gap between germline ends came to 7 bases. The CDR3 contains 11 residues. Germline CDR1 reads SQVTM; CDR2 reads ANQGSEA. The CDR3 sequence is CSVNRDYGYTF. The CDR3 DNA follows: TGCAGCGTTAACAGGGACTATGGCTACACCTTC. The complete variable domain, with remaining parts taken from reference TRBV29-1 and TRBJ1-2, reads SAVISQKPSRDICQRGTSLTIQCQVDSQVTMMFWYRQQPGQSLTLIATANQGSEATYESGFVIDKFPISRPNLTFSTLTVSNMSPEDSSIYLCSVNRDYGYTFGSGTRLTVV.